The 18 T cell receptor beta chains below come from one sample, sequenced in a study of blood T cell repertoires in COVID-19. This table comes from immunoSEQ multiplex PCR, and its TCRdb copy is limited to in-frame clones, with some not included. The sample yields 100,000 to 150,000 clones, 80% to 90% seen once. Sequencing used peripheral blood. The receptor set was obtained from a human donor in a cohort sampled during active COVID-19.

The rearrangement links TRBV7-2 to TRBJ2-5, with 13 nucleotides matching TRBD2. V gave up 3 bases and J gave up 4 bases; unmatched junction bases: 5. Germline V gene lookup returns CDR1 SGHTA and CDR2 FQGNSA. CDR3 size: 16 residues. The CDR3 DNA reads TGTGCCAGCAGCTTCCAAACTAGCGGGGGGGCAGAGACCCAGTACTTC. Encoded protein: CASSFQTSGGAETQYF. The full variable domain, with the rest looked up from reference TRBV7-2 and TRBJ2-5, is GAGVSQSPSNKVTEKGKDVELRCDPISGHTALYWYRQSLGQGLEFLIYFQGNSAPDKSGLPSDRFSAERTGGSVSTLTIQRTQQEDSAVYLCASSFQTSGGAETQYFGPGTRLLVL.

The chain employs TRBV5-6 and TRBJ2-1; no reliable D call. The CDR3 contains 16 residues. V dropped 3 bases and J dropped 2 bases, with 15 bases sitting between them. CDR1 and CDR2 (germline): SGHDT, YYEEEE. CDR3 loop: CASSSATPSTYNEQFF. CDR3 DNA sequence: TGTGCCAGCAGCTCCGCGACACCGAGCACCTACAATGAGCAGTTCTTC.

The CDR3 nucleotides read TGCGCCAGCAGCCAAGTTGGCGGGGGGAGGGCACCCCTCCACTTT. Amino acid sequence: CASSQVGGGRAPLHF. The chain employs TRBV4-3 and TRBJ1-6; D is possibly TRBD1 (5 bases). In germline, CDR1 is LGHNA, CDR2 YSLEER. The CDR3 contains 15 residues. Trimming took 1 base from V and 11 from J, leaving 15 bases between them.

The chain has TRBV7-2 and TRBJ2-7; maybe TRBD2 (7 bases). Germline assignment: CDR1 SGHTA and CDR2 FQGNSA. The CDR3 loop spans 15 amino acids. The V gene lost 5 bases and the J gene lost 8 bases, with 22 bases spanning the gap. In DNA, the CDR3 is TGTGCCAGCAGCCCCGGGGGGCGGGGCGCCGGCCAGCAGTACTTC. Its translation: CASSPGGRGAGQQYF.

CDR3 region: CAGHHSRGEAYNEQFF. DNA of the CDR3: TGTGCCGGCCATCACTCGCGGGGGGAGGCCTACAATGAGCAGTTCTTC. V usage is TRBV5-4 and J usage is TRBJ2-1, with TRBD2 matching 8 bases. CDR1 and CDR2 (germline): SGHNT, YYREEE (reference sequence). The CDR3 has 16 residues. V lost 10 bases to trimming and J lost 2 bases; unmatched junction nucleotides: 14. Together with reference TRBV5-4 and TRBJ2-1, the CDR3 gives the full variable domain: ETGVTQSPTHLIKTRGQQVTLRCSSQSGHNTVSWYQQALGQGPQFIFQYYREEENGRGNFPPRFSGLQFPNYSSELNVNALELDDSALYLCAGHHSRGEAYNEQFFGPGTRLTVL.

The CDR3 sequence is CASSSGQGRNSGSPLHF. DNA for the CDR3: TGTGCCAGCAGCTCCGGACAGGGGCGCAATTCTGGCTCACCCCTCCACTTT. This chain joins TRBV7-8 and TRBJ1-6; 9 positions agree with TRBD1. The CDR3 has 17 amino acids. V was clipped by 4 bases and J by 10 bases; unmatched bases: 14. Germline CDR1 is SGHVS and CDR2 is FQNEAQ.

This clone has a handful of counts. J is TRBJ1-2 and V is TRBV2; D is perhaps TRBD1 (5 bases). From germline, CDR1 is SNHLY and CDR2 FYNNEI. Deletions cut 0 bases from V and 2 bases from J, with 13 bases between. CDR3 length equals 16 residues. In DNA, the CDR3 is TGTGCCAGCAGTGAAGCGCTTAGGGGTCGGAACTATGGCTACACCTTC. Its translation: CASSEALRGRNYGYTF.

The V and J genes are TRBV5-1 and TRBJ2-2; D is possibly TRBD1 (7 bases). Germline CDR1 reads SGHRS; CDR2 reads YFSETQ. The CDR3 sequence is 15 residues long. The V gene lost 4 bases and the J gene lost 6 bases, with 16 bases spanning the gap. The CDR3 region is CASSAGQNLPGELFF. DNA of the CDR3: TGCGCCAGCAGCGCGGGACAGAACCTACCCGGGGAGCTGTTTTTT.

The chain employs TRBV7-2 and TRBJ1-4; 7 bases fit TRBD1. CDR1 is SGHTA, CDR2 FQGNSA, per germline. This CDR3 has 14 amino acids. V gave up 5 bases and J gave up 2 bases; unmatched junction bases: 2. This CDR3 is CASSLQGTNEKLFF. The CDR3 DNA sequence: TGTGCCAGCAGCCTACAGGGGACTAATGAAAAACTGTTTTTT.

The gene calls are TRBV5-4 and TRBJ1-4; 9 bases align to TRBD1. The J segment lost 3 bases and the V segment lost 2 bases, leaving 2 bases of the junction unmatched. This CDR3 contains 15 residues. Germline V CDR1 and CDR2: SGHNT, YYREEE (reference sequence). CDR3 nucleotide sequence: TGTGCCAGCAGCTTAAGGACAGGGGCTAATGAAAAACTGTTTTTT. Translation: CASSLRTGANEKLFF.

The chain recombines TRBV4-3 with TRBJ1-4, with 7 positions matching TRBD1. The CDR3 consists of 16 residues. CDR1 LGHNA and CDR2 YSLEER come from the germline V gene. The V and J ends lost 1 base and 2 bases, in that order; junction bases with no gene match: 4. This CDR3 is CASSQVGGGTNEKLFF. The CDR3 nucleotides read TGCGCCAGCAGCCAAGTAGGGGGCGGGACTAATGAAAAACTGTTTTTT.

The V and J genes are TRBV7-2 and TRBJ2-3; 12 nucleotides agree with TRBD2. Germline CDR1 SGHTA, CDR2 FQGNSA. With V trimmed by 3 bases and J by 3 bases, 1 base remained unmatched. The CDR3 is 15 amino acids. CDR3 region: CASSFTSGGTDTQYF. The CDR3 nucleotides are TGTGCCAGCAGCTTCACTAGCGGGGGGACAGATACGCAGTATTTT.

The CDR3 DNA sequence: TGTGCCAGCAGGGCTGAGGGTGGGGCTGGAAACACCATATATTTT. Protein: CASRAEGGAGNTIYF. The gene calls are TRBV6-5 and TRBJ1-3; D remains ambiguous. Germline values: CDR1 MNHEY, CDR2 SVGAGI. Trimming took 6 bases from V and 2 from J, leaving 14 bases between them. The CDR3 length is 15 residues.

V and J are TRBV2 and TRBJ2-3; D gene uncertain. V was shortened by 2 bases and J by 1 base, with 13 bases between the two germline ends. The CDR3 covers 16 residues. The germline CDR1 and CDR2 sequences are SNHLY and FYNNEI. CDR3 in amino acids: CASSENPHAGTDTQYF. CDR3 bases: TGTGCCAGCAGTGAAAACCCCCATGCGGGCACAGATACGCAGTATTTT.

DNA of the CDR3: TGTGCCAGCAGCTTAGGGGGGACAGGGGGCGTTGGCTACACCTTC. Protein: CASSLGGTGGVGYTF. This chain joins TRBV7-2 and TRBJ1-2; 12 nucleotides agree with TRBD1. Trimming at V came to 1 base and at J to 7 bases, leaving 4 bases not matched to a gene. The CDR3 extends over 15 amino acids. Germline assignment: CDR1 SGHTA and CDR2 FQGNSA.

The chain uses TRBV18 and TRBJ1-2, with D unclear. Trimming took off 2 bases at V and 8 bases at J, with 18 bases between the two ends. Germline V lookup: CDR1 KGHSH, CDR2 LQKENI. The CDR3 totals 15 residues. CDR3 residues: CASSPKQEVFEGYTF. CDR3 bases: TGTGCCAGCTCACCAAAGCAGGAAGTATTCGAGGGCTACACCTTC.

The CDR3 reads CATSALPGTSGGSSYNEQFF. CDR3 DNA: TGTGCCACCAGTGCTCTCCCCGGGACTAGCGGGGGTAGCTCCTACAATGAGCAGTTCTTC. This chain joins TRBV15 and TRBJ2-1; 14 positions agree with TRBD2. Trimming cost V 6 bases and J 0 bases; bases outside gene matches: 13. Germline-derived CDR1 and CDR2 are LNHNV and YYDKDF (reference sequence). The CDR3 is made up of 20 amino acids.

The table lists this clone with a few counts. The chain has TRBV3-1 (or the pseudogene TRBV3-2) and TRBJ2-2, with 13 bases fitting TRBD2. The CDR3 has 18 residues. The J segment lost 0 bases and the V segment lost 5 bases, leaving 6 bases of the junction unmatched. Germline values: CDR1 LGHDT, CDR2 YNNKEL (reference sequence). The CDR3 coding sequence is TGTGCCAGCAGCGACAGACTAGCGGGGGGAGCGAACACCGGGGAGCTGTTTTTT. As protein: CASSDRLAGGANTGELFF.